The 30 T cell receptor beta chains reported below all come from one sample, sequenced in a study of CD8+ T cells in alopecia areata. Extracted RNA was reverse transcribed, and the resulting cDNA served as sequencing template. The table came from immunoSEQ multiplex PCR; TCRdb's copy has only in-frame clones and leaves some out. The repertoire holds 120,000 to 150,000 clones, with roughly 86% as singletons. Described treatment: oral pan-JAK inhibitor, 5-10 mg twice daily. The material was CD8+ T cells sorted from blood, obtained at week 4, from a patient treated with tofacitinib. The receptors shown here come from a human donor with alopecia areata.

Here the CDR3 reads CSVSGLAGGYNEQFF. CDR3 DNA: TGCAGCGTGTCCGGACTAGCGGGAGGGTACAATGAGCAGTTCTTC. This rearrangement joins TRBV29-1 to TRBJ2-1, with 15 bases lining up with TRBD2. The CDR3 extends over 15 amino acids. Trimming at V came to 6 bases and at J to 4 bases, leaving 4 bases not matched to a gene. Germline V gene data show CDR1 as SQVTM and CDR2 as ANQGSEA.

This sequence joins TRBV2 and TRBJ1-1; 8 nucleotides line up with TRBD1. The V and J ends lost 8 bases and 0 bases, in that order; junction bases with no gene match: 5. This CDR3 is built from 14 residues. In germline, CDR1 is SNHLY, CDR2 FYNNEI. The CDR3 region has the DNA TGTGCCAGCGGGGGGGACAGGCTGAACACTGAAGCTTTCTTT. Protein: CASGGDRLNTEAFF.

The V gene is TRBV5-1, the J gene TRBJ1-4; 10 bases line up with TRBD1. Trimming at V came to 2 bases and at J to 0 bases, leaving 1 base not matched to a gene. The CDR3 has 16 residues. CDR1 is SGHRS and CDR2 is YFSETQ in the germline V gene. CDR3 amino acids: CASSFDRGPTNEKLFF. CDR3 sequence (DNA): TGCGCCAGCAGCTTCGACAGGGGGCCAACTAATGAAAAACTGTTTTTT.

The chain joins TRBV9 to TRBJ2-1, with D uncertain. CDR1 is SGDLS, CDR2 YYNGEE, per germline. V lost 4 bases and J 10 bases, leaving 12 bases between the germline ends. This CDR3 comprises 12 residues. The CDR3 here is CASSPPSAEQFF. The CDR3 nucleotides read TGTGCCAGCAGCCCACCGTCCGCAGAGCAGTTCTTC.

V gene TRBV6-5 combines with J gene TRBJ2-3, with D unresolved. Germline V lookup: CDR1 MNHEY, CDR2 SVGAGI. There are 16 residues in the CDR3. The V end was cut by 4 bases, the J end by 4 bases, with 18 bases between. CDR3 loop: CASSSTKGLVADTQYF. The CDR3 coding sequence is TGTGCCAGCAGTTCCACTAAAGGTTTGGTCGCAGATACGCAGTATTTT.

This clone was seen more than once but under ten times. This sequence joins TRBV29-1 and TRBJ2-7, with D tentatively TRBD1 (5 bases). Trimming shortened V by 4 bases and J by 2 bases, and 15 bases separated the two germline ends. Germline V lookup: CDR1 SQVTM, CDR2 ANQGSEA. The CDR3 totals 14 residues. The CDR3 bases are TGCAGCGTTGTCAAGCCGGACAAGCCCTACGAGCAGTACTTC. It specifies CSVVKPDKPYEQYF.

The V gene is TRBV10-2, the J gene TRBJ2-1, with 9 bases lining up with TRBD2. The V gene end was trimmed by 0 bases and the J gene end by 6 bases; junction bases not matched to a gene: 3. The CDR3 has 15 residues. Germline V CDR1 and CDR2: WSHSY, SAAADI. The CDR3 spells CASSESRGGANEQFF. CDR3 bases: TGCGCCAGCAGTGAGTCGCGCGGGGGGGCCAATGAGCAGTTCTTC.

In the case of this clone: Other DNA sequences of this sample code for an identical CDR3. The V gene is TRBV9, the J gene TRBJ2-3; TRBD2 might be the D (5 bases). Germline CDR1 SGDLS, CDR2 YYNGEE. V gave up 1 base and J gave up 0 bases, with 6 bases separating them. The CDR3 loop spans 14 amino acids. The CDR3 here is CASSVSGSTDTQYF. The CDR3 bases are TGTGCCAGCAGCGTATCGGGGAGCACAGATACGCAGTATTTT.

The chain joins TRBV5-1 to TRBJ1-2; the D gene is possibly TRBD1 (5 bases). Trimming shortened V by 0 bases and J by 3 bases, and 9 bases separated the two germline ends. Germline-derived CDR1 and CDR2 are SGHRS and YFSETQ. The CDR3 runs 14 residues. The CDR3 DNA reads TGCGCCAGCAGCTTGGATTTGGGGGACTATGGCTACACCTTC. Encoded protein: CASSLDLGDYGYTF.

The chain combines TRBV7-9 with TRBJ2-7; TRBD1 is a possible D gene (6 bases). V shed 4 bases and J shed 2 bases, with 12 bases lying between them. Germline-derived CDR1 and CDR2 are SEHNR and FQNEAQ (reference sequence). The CDR3 covers 14 residues. DNA of the CDR3: TGTGCCAGCAGCTCACCCCAGGGGCCCTACGAGCAGTACTTC. Its protein product is CASSSPQGPYEQYF.

The chain links TRBV5-1 to TRBJ2-2; D possibly corresponds to TRBD2 (5 bases). Per germline, CDR1 SGHRS and CDR2 YFSETQ. The CDR3 contains 15 residues. The V and J ends lost 4 bases and 5 bases respectively, with 15 bases between them. The CDR3 sequence is CASSLEDSRTGELFF. Written as DNA, the CDR3 is TGCGCCAGCAGCCTGGAGGACTCGAGGACCGGGGAGCTGTTTTTT.

The J gene is TRBJ1-2, the V gene TRBV27; TRBD1 matches at 9 bases. The trim removed 5 bases at V and 4 bases at J, leaving 5 bases unmatched. Germline V gene sequence: CDR1 MNHEY, CDR2 SMNVEV (reference sequence). The CDR3 runs to 14 residues. The CDR3 DNA sequence: TGTGCCAGCAGTCTTGGACAGGGGCCCTATGGCTACACCTTC. It yields the protein CASSLGQGPYGYTF.

This chain joins TRBV29-1 and TRBJ2-7, with 8 bases matching TRBD2. This CDR3 is 14 amino acids long. With V trimmed by 7 bases and J by 1 base, 9 bases remained unmatched. Germline values: CDR1 SQVTM, CDR2 ANQGSEA. This chain's CDR3 is CSAVSGSGSYEQYF. The CDR3 DNA reads as TGCAGCGCCGTCAGCGGGAGCGGATCCTACGAGCAGTACTTC.

V and J are TRBV9 and TRBJ2-2; 8 positions agree with TRBD1. The CDR3 runs to 15 residues. Germline loops: CDR1 SGDLS, CDR2 YYNGEE. V shed 2 bases, J shed 3 bases, and the junction held 3 bases outside the gene matches. The CDR3 coding sequence is TGTGCCAGCAGCGTCGGGACAGGATACACCGGGGAGCTGTTTTTT. This gives the protein CASSVGTGYTGELFF. The entire variable domain, with the rest obtained from reference TRBV9 and TRBJ2-2, is as follows: DSGVTQTPKHLITATGQRVTLRCSPRSGDLSVYWYQQSLDQGLQFLIQYYNGEERAKGNILERFSAQQFPDLHSELNLSSLELGDSALYFCASSVGTGYTGELFFGEGSRLTVL.

This chain connects TRBV27 to TRBJ1-1; 7 nucleotides agree with TRBD1. From germline, CDR1 is MNHEY and CDR2 SMNVEV (reference sequence). There are 17 residues in the CDR3. V was pared by 2 bases and J by 3 bases, with 12 bases of the junction left unmatched. The CDR3 DNA is TGTGCCAGCAGTTTACAATCGAAGGGGGCGTCGGACACTGAAGCTTTCTTT. Translating it yields CASSLQSKGASDTEAFF.

Of note for this clone: Relative to the germline gene, one junction end is altered; a read error may explain this. This sequence joins TRBV30 and TRBJ2-7; tentatively, D is TRBD1 or TRBD2 (5 bases each). This CDR3 comprises 14 residues. Germline V gene lookup returns CDR1 GTSNPN and CDR2 SVGIG (reference sequence). CDR3 nucleotide sequence: TGTGCCTGGAGTGTCCAAGGGACGGTCTACCAGCAGTACTTC. It encodes CAWSVQGTVYQQYF.

The chain couples TRBV7-9 to TRBJ2-5; D unclear. The V and J ends lost 1 base and 0 bases respectively, with 9 bases between them. This CDR3 region has 15 residues. Germline V gene data show CDR1 as SEHNR and CDR2 as FQNEAQ (reference sequence). The CDR3 reads CASSLVGAYQETQYF. The CDR3 nucleotides are TGTGCCAGCAGCTTAGTAGGCGCGTACCAAGAGACCCAGTACTTC.

This clone came up once. This chain links TRBV10-3 with TRBJ1-5; D is possibly TRBD1 (5 bases). CDR1 and CDR2 from the germline V gene are ENHRY and SYGVKD. V lost 2 bases, J lost 4 bases, and 12 bases lay in between. The CDR3 totals 15 residues. The CDR3 protein is CAISEAGQMNQPQHF. In DNA form, the CDR3 reads TGTGCCATCAGTGAGGCGGGGCAGATGAATCAGCCCCAGCATTTT.

The CDR3 DNA reads as TGCAGCGTTGAAGATCAAGGGGTGGGCAATGAGCAGTTCTTC. It specifies CSVEDQGVGNEQFF. The J gene is TRBJ2-1, the V gene TRBV29-1; a weak D match, TRBD1 (5 bases). The germline V gene encodes CDR1 SQVTM and CDR2 ANQGSEA. The V and J ends lost 0 bases and 6 bases respectively, with 12 bases between them. This CDR3 has 14 amino acids.

This rearrangement joins TRBV29-1 to TRBJ2-1; 12 bases agree with TRBD1. Germline V gene sequence: CDR1 SQVTM, CDR2 ANQGSEA. V shed 6 bases, J shed 4 bases, and the junction held 7 bases outside the gene matches. The CDR3 consists of 15 residues. The CDR3 region has the DNA TGCAGCGTAACCGGGACAGGGGGCGGATACAATGAGCAGTTCTTC. This codes for CSVTGTGGGYNEQFF.

The J gene is TRBJ2-2, the V gene TRBV9; a weak D match, TRBD1 (6 bases). Germline CDR1 reads SGDLS; CDR2 reads YYNGEE. The CDR3 is 17 residues long. Trimming took off 0 bases at V and 2 bases at J, with 14 bases between the two ends. In DNA, the CDR3 is TGTGCCAGCAGCGTAGGAGTCGGGACAATCAACACCGGGGAGCTGTTTTTT. Protein product: CASSVGVGTINTGELFF.

The V gene is TRBV7-2, the J gene TRBJ1-1; maybe TRBD1 (6 bases). This CDR3 has 13 residues. V was trimmed by 5 bases and J by 3 bases, leaving 10 bases between them. The germline V gene has CDR1 SGHTA and CDR2 FQGNSA. The CDR3 region is CASSGRGDTEAFF. The CDR3 bases are TGTGCCAGCAGCGGCAGGGGCGACACTGAAGCTTTCTTT.

This chain links TRBV7-7 with TRBJ2-1; 8 nucleotides line up with TRBD1. Trimming at V came to 1 base and at J to 2 bases, leaving 1 base not matched to a gene. This CDR3 comprises 15 residues. CDR1 is SSHAT and CDR2 is FNYEAQ in the germline V gene (reference sequence). CDR3 loop: CASSLGTGTYNEQFF. CDR3 coding DNA: TGTGCCAGCAGCTTAGGGACAGGGACCTACAATGAGCAGTTCTTC.

This clone was seen only a few times. The V call is TRBV29-1, the J call TRBJ2-7; 8 nucleotides agree with TRBD1. J was trimmed by 1 base and V by 6 bases; bases with no gene match: 8. The germline V gene encodes CDR1 SQVTM and CDR2 ANQGSEA. This CDR3 has 14 residues. The CDR3 nucleotides read TGCAGCGTCACCGGGACAGGCGAATCCTACGAGCAGTACTTC. This encodes CSVTGTGESYEQYF.

The chain recombines TRBV12-5 with TRBJ1-1, with D possibly matching TRBD1 (5 bases). This CDR3 contains 12 residues. Germline V gives CDR1 LGHNT, CDR2 FRNRAP. V gave up 3 bases and J gave up 6 bases, with 8 bases separating them. The CDR3 region is CASGFQGSEAFF. CDR3 DNA sequence: TGTGCTAGTGGTTTCCAGGGATCTGAAGCTTTCTTT.

The V call is TRBV29-1, the J call TRBJ1-1, with TRBD1 matching 12 bases. The length of the CDR3 is 16 residues. J gave up 0 bases and V 7 bases, and 9 bases lay outside the gene matches. Germline V gene sequence: CDR1 SQVTM, CDR2 ANQGSEA. The CDR3 region has the DNA TGCAGCGCCTTTGGGACAGGGGGCTTCATGAACACTGAAGCTTTCTTT. It encodes CSAFGTGGFMNTEAFF.

This sequence joins TRBV10-3 and TRBJ2-7, with D perhaps TRBD2 (6 bases). Trimming left V 3 bases short and J 2 bases short, with 14 bases between. The CDR3 runs to 15 residues. Germline V lookup: CDR1 ENHRY, CDR2 SYGVKD. Here the CDR3 DNA reads TGTGCCATCAGTGAACTTGGCGGGGTTGCCTACGAGCAGTACTTC. This codes for CAISELGGVAYEQYF.

The chain couples TRBV9 to TRBJ2-1; D is perhaps TRBD2 (6 bases). This CDR3 contains 13 residues. Germline V gives CDR1 SGDLS, CDR2 YYNGEE. The ends were cut back, 7 bases at V and 5 bases at J, with 13 bases in the middle. The CDR3 is CASGTSAHNEQFF. Written as DNA, the CDR3 is TGTGCCAGCGGGACTTCCGCCCACAATGAGCAGTTCTTC.

The chain links TRBV7-9 to TRBJ2-1, with 14 bases that match TRBD2. This CDR3 comprises 17 residues. The J segment lost 3 bases and the V segment lost 2 bases, leaving 3 bases of the junction unmatched. Germline V gene lookup returns CDR1 SEHNR and CDR2 FQNEAQ (reference sequence). In nucleotides, the CDR3 is TGTGCCAGCAGCTTACCCGGACTAGCGGGAGGCTACAATGAGCAGTTCTTC. It specifies CASSLPGLAGGYNEQFF.

The sample holds one count of this clone. V usage is TRBV4-1 and J usage is TRBJ2-7, with a possible D match to TRBD2 (5 bases). Germline V gene lookup returns CDR1 MGHRA and CDR2 YSYEKL. There are 13 residues in the CDR3. V dropped 1 base and J dropped 6 bases, with 10 bases sitting between them. For the CDR3, the DNA is TGCGCCAGCAGCCAAGGAGGGTTGGGCGAGCAGTACTTC. Amino acids: CASSQGGLGEQYF.